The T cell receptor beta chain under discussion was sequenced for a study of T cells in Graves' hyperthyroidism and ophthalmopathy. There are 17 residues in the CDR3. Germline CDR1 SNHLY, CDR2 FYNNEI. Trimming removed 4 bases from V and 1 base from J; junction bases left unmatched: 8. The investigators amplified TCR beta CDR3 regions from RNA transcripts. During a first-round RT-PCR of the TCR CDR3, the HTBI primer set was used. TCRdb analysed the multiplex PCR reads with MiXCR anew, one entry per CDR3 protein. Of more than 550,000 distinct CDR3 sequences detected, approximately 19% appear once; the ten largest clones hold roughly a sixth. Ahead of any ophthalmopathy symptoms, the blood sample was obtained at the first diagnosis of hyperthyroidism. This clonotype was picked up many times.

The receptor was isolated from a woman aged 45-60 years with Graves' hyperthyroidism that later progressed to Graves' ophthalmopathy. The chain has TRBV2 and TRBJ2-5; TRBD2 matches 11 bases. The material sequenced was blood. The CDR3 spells CASSVPSGGPPQETQYF. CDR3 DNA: TGTGCCAGCAGTGTTCCTAGCGGGGGGCCCCCCCAAGAGACCCAGTACTTC.